This T cell receptor beta chain was observed in a study of blood T cell repertoires in COVID-19. Original methodology: Estimation of nucleated cell counts was performed using reference gene primer amplification. Repertoires were generated with immunoSEQ multiplex PCR, while TCRdb's copy carries only in-frame clones and drops some. V and J calls and clone size are copied from that table; D and trimming were computed from the DNA. The sample consists of approximately 49,000 clones, over 75% of them appearing once. The CDR3 contains 15 residues. V shed 1 base, J shed 3 bases, and the junction held 5 bases outside the gene matches. CDR1 is SGHRS and CDR2 is YFSETQ in the germline V gene.

Sequenced: peripheral blood. The chain recombines TRBV5-1 with TRBJ2-3, with TRBD2 identical over 7 bases. This receptor was taken from a man in his fifties with active COVID-19. CDR3 in amino acids: CASSLIGTKTDTQYF. DNA of the CDR3: TGCGCCAGCAGCTTGATTGGGACTAAGACAGATACGCAGTATTTT.